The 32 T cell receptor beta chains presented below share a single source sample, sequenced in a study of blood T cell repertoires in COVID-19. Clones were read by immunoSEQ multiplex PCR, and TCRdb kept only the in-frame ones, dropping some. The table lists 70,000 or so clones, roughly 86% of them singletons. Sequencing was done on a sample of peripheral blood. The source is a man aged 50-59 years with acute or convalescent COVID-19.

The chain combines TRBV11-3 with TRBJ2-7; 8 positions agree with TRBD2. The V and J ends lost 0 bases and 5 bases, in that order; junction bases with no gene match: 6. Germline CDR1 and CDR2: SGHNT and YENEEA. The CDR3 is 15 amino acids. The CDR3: CASSLDSGKRDEQYF. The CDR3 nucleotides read TGTGCCAGCAGCTTAGATAGCGGGAAACGGGACGAGCAGTACTTC.

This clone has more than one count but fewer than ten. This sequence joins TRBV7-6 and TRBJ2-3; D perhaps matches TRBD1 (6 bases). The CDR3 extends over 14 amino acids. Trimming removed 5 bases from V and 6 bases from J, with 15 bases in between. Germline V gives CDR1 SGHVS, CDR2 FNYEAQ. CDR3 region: CASSRQNRVDTQYF. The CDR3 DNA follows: TGTGCCAGCAGCCGACAAAACAGGGTCGATACGCAGTATTTT.

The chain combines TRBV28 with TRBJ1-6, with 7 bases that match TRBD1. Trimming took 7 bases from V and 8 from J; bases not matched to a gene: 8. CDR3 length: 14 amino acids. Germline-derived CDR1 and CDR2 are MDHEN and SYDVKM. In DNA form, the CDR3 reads TGTGCCAGCACCCTACAGGGGTTGGATTCACCCCTCCACTTT. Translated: CASTLQGLDSPLHF.

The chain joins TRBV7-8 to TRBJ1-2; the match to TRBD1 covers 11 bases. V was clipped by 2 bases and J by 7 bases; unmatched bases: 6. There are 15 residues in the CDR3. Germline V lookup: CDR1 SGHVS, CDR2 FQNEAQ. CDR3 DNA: TGTGCCAGCAGCTTAAGGGACAGGGGGACCACTGGCTACACCTTC. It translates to CASSLRDRGTTGYTF.

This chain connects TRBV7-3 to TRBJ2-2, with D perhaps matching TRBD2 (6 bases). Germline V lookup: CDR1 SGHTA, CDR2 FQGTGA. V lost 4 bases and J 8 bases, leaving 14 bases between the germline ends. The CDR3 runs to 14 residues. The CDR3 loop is CASSSPMRGGELFF. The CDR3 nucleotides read TGTGCCAGCAGCTCACCCATGCGGGGTGGGGAGCTGTTTTTT.

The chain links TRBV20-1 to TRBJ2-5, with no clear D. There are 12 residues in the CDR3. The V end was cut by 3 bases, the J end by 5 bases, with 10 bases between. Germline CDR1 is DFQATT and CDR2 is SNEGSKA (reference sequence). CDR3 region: CSASVPGETQYF. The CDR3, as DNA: TGCAGTGCTAGTGTCCCAGGCGAGACCCAGTACTTC.

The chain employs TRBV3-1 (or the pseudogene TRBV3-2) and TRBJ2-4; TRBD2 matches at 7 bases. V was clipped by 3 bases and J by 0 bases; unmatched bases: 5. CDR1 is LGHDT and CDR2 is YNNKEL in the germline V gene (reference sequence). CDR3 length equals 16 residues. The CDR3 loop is CASSQLASGAKNIQYF. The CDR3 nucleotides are TGTGCCAGCAGCCAGCTGGCTAGCGGAGCCAAAAACATTCAGTACTTC.

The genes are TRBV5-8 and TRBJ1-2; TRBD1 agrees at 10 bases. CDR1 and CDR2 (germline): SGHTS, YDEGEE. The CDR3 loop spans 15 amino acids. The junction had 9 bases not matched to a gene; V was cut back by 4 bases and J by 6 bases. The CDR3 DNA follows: TGTGCCAGCAGCCTATGGACAGGGGGAATCCATGGCTACACCTTC. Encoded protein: CASSLWTGGIHGYTF.

The CDR3, as DNA: TGTGCCAGCAGCTTAGTTACAGGGGTGGCAAACACCATATATTTT. Its translation is CASSLVTGVANTIYF. The chain combines TRBV7-9 with TRBJ1-3; TRBD1 matches 7 bases. V lost 1 base, J lost 6 bases, and 6 bases stayed unmatched. CDR3 length: 15 amino acids. CDR1 is SEHNR and CDR2 is FQNEAQ in the germline V gene (reference sequence).

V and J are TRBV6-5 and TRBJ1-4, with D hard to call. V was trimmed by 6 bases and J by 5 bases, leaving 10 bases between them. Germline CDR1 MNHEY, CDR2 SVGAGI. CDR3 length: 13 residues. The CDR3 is CASSRTANEKLFF. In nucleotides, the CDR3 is TGTGCCAGCAGCCGCACAGCAAATGAAAAACTGTTTTTT.

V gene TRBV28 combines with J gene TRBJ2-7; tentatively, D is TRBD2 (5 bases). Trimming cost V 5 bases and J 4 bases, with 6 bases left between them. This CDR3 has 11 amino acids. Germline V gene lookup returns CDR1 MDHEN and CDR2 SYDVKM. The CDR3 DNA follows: TGTGCCAGCAGTCGGGGATACGAGCAGTACTTC. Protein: CASSRGYEQYF.

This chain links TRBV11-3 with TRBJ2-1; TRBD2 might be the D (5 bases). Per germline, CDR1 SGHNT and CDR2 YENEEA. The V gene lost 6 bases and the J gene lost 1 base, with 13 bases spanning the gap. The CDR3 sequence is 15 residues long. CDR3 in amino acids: CASSRVEASYNEQFF. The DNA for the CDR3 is TGTGCCAGCAGTCGCGTGGAGGCGTCCTACAATGAGCAGTTCTTC. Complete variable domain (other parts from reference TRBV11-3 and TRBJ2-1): EAGVVQSPRYKIIEKKQPVAFWCNPISGHNTLYWYLQNLGQGPELLIRYENEEAVDDSQLPKDRFSAERLKGVDSTLKIQPAELGDSAVYLCASSRVEASYNEQFFGPGTRLTVL.

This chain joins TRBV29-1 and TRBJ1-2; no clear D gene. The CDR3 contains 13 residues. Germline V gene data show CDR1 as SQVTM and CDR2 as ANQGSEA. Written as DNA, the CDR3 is TGCACCACCTGGAGGAGCCAGGCTGAGGACTACACCTTC. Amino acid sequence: CTTWRSQAEDYTF.

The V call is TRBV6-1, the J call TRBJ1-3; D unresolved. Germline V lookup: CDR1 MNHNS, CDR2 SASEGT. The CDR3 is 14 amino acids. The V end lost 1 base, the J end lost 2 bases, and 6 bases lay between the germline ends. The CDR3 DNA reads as TGTGCCAGCAGTGAAGGAGGCCCTGGAAACACCATATATTTT. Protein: CASSEGGPGNTIYF.

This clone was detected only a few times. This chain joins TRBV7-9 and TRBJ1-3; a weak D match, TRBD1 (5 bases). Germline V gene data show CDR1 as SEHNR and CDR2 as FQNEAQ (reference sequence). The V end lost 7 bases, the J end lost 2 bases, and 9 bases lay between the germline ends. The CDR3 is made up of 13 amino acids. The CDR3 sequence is CASTRGAGNTIYF. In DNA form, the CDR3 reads TGTGCCAGCACCCGGGGGGCTGGAAACACCATATATTTT.

The CDR3 is CASSPRGKAFF. CDR3 in DNA: TGTGCCAGCAGTCCCCGGGGGAAAGCTTTCTTT. The V call is TRBV6-6, the J call TRBJ1-1, with TRBD1 as a possible D gene (5 bases). CDR1 and CDR2 (germline): MNHNY, SVGAGI (reference sequence). The length of the CDR3 is 11 residues. Trimming took 5 bases from V and 9 from J, leaving 10 bases between them.

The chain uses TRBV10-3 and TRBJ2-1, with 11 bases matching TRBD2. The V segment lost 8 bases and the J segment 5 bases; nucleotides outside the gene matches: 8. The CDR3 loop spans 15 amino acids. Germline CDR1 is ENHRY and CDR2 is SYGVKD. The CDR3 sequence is CAIGPEGLADNEQFF. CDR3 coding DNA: TGTGCCATCGGGCCCGAGGGACTAGCGGACAATGAGCAGTTCTTC.

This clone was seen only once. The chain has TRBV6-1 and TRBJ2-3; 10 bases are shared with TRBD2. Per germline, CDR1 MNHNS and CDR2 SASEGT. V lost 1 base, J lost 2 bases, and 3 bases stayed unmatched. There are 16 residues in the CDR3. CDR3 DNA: TGTGCCAGCAGTGAAGTAGCGGGGGGCAACACAGATACGCAGTATTTT. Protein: CASSEVAGGNTDTQYF.

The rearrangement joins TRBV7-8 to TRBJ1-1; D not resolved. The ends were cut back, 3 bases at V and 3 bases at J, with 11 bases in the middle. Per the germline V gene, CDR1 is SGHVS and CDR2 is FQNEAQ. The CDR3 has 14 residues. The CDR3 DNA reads TGTGCCAGCAGCTTGGGGAGCTGGGACACTGAAGCTTTCTTT. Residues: CASSLGSWDTEAFF. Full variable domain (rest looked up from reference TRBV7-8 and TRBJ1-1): GAGVSQSPRYKVAKRGQDVALRCDPISGHVSLFWYQQALGQGPEFLTYFQNEAQLDKSGLPSDRFFAERPEGSVSTLKIQRTQQEDSAVYLCASSLGSWDTEAFFGQGTRLTVV.

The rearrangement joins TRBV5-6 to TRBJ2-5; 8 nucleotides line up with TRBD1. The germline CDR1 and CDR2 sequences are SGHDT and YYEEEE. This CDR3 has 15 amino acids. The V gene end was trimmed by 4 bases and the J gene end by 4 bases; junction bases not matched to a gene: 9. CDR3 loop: CASSLRTGSIETQYF. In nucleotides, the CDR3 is TGTGCCAGCAGCCTGAGGACAGGGAGTATAGAGACCCAGTACTTC.

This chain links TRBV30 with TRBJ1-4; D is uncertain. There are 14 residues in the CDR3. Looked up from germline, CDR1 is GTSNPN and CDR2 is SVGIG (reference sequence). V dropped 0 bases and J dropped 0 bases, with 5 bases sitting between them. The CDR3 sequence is CAWSVAATNEKLFF. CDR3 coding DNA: TGTGCCTGGAGTGTAGCGGCAACTAATGAAAAACTGTTTTTT.

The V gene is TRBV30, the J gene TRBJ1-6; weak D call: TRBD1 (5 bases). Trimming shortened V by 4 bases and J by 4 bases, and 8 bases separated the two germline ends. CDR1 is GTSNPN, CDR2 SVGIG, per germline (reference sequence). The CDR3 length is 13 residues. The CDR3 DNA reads TGTGCCTGGACCGACAGATATAATTCACCCCTCCACTTT. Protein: CAWTDRYNSPLHF.

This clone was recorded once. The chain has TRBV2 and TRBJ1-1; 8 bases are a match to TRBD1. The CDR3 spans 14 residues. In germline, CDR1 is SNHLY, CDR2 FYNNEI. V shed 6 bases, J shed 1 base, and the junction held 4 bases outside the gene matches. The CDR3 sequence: CASRQGARNTEAFF. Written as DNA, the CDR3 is TGTGCCAGCAGGCAGGGGGCGCGGAACACTGAAGCTTTCTTT.

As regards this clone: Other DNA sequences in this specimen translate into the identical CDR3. The DNA of the CDR3 is TGTGCCAGCAGTACAGGGGGCAGACTCTATGGCTACACCTTC. Protein: CASSTGGRLYGYTF. This chain links TRBV6-5 with TRBJ1-2; 9 bases align to TRBD1. J lost 4 bases, V lost 5 bases, and 5 bases had no gene match. The germline gives CDR1 MNHEY, CDR2 SVGAGI. This CDR3 region has 14 residues.

DNA of the CDR3: TGTGCCAGCAGTTTATCGATAAGGGGGCCGGAGACCCAGTACTTC. This sequence encodes CASSLSIRGPETQYF. The chain combines TRBV27 with TRBJ2-5, with 7 bases matching TRBD1. With 0 bases clipped from V and 5 bases from J, the junction kept 6 bases outside the gene matches. CDR1 MNHEY and CDR2 SMNVEV come from the germline V gene (reference sequence). CDR3 length: 15 residues.

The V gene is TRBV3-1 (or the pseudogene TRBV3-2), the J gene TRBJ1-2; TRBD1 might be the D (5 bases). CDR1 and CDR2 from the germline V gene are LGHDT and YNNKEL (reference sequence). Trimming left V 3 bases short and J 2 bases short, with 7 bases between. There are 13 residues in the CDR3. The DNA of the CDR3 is TGTGCCAGCAGCCATAAGGGGAACTATGGCTACACCTTC. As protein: CASSHKGNYGYTF.

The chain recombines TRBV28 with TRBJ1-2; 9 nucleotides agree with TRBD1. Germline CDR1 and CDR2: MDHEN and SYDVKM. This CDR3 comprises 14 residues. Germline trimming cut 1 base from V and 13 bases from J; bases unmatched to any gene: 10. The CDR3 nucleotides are TGTGCCAGCAGTTTATTTCGGGACAGGGAGGACTCCACCTTC. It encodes CASSLFRDREDSTF.

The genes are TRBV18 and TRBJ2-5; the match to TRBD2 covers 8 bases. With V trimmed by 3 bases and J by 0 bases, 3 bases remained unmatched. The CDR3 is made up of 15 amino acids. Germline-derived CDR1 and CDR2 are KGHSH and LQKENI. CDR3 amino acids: CASSPPGGHQETQYF. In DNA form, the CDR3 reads TGTGCCAGCTCACCCCCGGGGGGGCACCAAGAGACCCAGTACTTC.

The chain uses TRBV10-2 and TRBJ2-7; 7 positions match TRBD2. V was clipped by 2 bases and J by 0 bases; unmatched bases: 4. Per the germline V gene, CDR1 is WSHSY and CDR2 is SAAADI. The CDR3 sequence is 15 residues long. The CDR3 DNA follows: TGCGCCAGCAGTGAGGGAGCGGGACCCTCCTACGAGCAGTACTTC. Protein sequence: CASSEGAGPSYEQYF.

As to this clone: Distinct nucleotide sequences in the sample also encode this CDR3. The CDR3 loop reads CASSYLAGYNEQFF. For the CDR3, the DNA is TGTGCCAGCAGTTACCTAGCGGGATACAATGAGCAGTTCTTC. This chain joins TRBV6-5 and TRBJ2-1; 9 bases are shared with TRBD2. This CDR3 has 14 residues. The V gene end was trimmed by 2 bases and the J gene end by 4 bases; junction bases not matched to a gene: 0. CDR1 and CDR2 from the germline V gene are MNHEY and SVGAGI.

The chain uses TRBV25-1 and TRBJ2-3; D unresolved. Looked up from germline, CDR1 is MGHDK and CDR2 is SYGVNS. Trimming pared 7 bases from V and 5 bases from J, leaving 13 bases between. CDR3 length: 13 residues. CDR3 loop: CASKLEPVDTQYF. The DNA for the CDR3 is TGTGCCAGCAAATTAGAGCCGGTAGATACGCAGTATTTT.

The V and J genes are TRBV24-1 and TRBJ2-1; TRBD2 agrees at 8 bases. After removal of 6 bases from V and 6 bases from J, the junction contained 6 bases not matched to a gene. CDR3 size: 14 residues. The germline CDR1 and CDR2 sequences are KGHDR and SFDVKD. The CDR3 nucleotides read TGTGCCACCAGTAGCGGGAGCACCCTCAATGAGCAGTTCTTC. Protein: CATSSGSTLNEQFF.